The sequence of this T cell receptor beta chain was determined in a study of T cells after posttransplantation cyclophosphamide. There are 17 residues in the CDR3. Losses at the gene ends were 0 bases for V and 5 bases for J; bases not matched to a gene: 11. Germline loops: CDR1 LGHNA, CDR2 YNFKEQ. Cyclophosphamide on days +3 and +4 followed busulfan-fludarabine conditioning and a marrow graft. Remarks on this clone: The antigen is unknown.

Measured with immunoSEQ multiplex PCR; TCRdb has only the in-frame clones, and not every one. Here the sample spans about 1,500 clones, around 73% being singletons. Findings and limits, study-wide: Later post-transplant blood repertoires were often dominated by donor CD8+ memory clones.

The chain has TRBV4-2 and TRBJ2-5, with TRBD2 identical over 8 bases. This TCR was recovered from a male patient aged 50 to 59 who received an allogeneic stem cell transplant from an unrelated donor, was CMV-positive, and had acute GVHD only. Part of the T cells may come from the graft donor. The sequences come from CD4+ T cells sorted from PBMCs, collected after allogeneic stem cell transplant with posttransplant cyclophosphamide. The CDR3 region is CASSQDQGSGVRETQYF. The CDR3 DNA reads TGTGCCAGCAGCCAAGATCAGGGTAGCGGGGTTCGGGAGACCCAGTACTTC.